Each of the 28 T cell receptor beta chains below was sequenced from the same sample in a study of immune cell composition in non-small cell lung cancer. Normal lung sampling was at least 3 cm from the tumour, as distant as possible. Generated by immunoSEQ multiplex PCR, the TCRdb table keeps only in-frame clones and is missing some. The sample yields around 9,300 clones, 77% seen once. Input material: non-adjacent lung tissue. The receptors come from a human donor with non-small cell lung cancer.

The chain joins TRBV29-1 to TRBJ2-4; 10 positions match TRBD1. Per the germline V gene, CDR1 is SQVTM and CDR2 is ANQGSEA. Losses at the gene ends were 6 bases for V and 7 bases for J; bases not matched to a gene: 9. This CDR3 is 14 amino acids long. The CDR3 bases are TGCAGCGTCGGACGGACAGGGGGGGGGAACATTCAGTACTTC. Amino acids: CSVGRTGGGNIQYF.

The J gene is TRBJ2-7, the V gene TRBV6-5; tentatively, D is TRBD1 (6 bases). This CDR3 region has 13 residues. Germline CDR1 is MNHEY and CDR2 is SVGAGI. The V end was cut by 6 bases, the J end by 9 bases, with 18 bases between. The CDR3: CASSPDRAMVQYF. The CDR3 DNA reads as TGTGCCAGCAGCCCGGACAGAGCGATGGTGCAGTACTTC.

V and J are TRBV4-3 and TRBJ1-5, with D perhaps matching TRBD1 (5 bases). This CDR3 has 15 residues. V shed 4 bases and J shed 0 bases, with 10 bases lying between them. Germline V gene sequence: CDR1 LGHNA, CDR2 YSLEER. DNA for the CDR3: TGCGCCAGCAGCCTATCGGGGGATAGCAATCAGCCCCAGCATTTT. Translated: CASSLSGDSNQPQHF.

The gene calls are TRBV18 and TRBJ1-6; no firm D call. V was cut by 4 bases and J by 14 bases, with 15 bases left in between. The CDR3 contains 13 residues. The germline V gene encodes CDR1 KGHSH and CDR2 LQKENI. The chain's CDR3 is CASSLQPEGALHF. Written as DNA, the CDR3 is TGTGCCAGCTCACTTCAGCCTGAGGGAGCCCTCCACTTT.

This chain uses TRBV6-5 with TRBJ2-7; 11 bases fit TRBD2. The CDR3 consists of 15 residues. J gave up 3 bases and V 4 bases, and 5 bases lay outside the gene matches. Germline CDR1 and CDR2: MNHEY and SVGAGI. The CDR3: CASSLLAGAGYEQYF. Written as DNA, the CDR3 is TGTGCCAGCAGTTTACTAGCGGGAGCGGGCTACGAGCAGTACTTC.

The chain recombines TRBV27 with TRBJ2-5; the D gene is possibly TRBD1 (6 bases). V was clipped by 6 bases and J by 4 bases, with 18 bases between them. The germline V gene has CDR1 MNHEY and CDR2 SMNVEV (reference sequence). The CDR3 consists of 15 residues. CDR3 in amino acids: CASSLDRTFVETQYF. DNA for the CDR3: TGTGCCAGCAGCTTGGACAGAACCTTCGTAGAGACCCAGTACTTC.

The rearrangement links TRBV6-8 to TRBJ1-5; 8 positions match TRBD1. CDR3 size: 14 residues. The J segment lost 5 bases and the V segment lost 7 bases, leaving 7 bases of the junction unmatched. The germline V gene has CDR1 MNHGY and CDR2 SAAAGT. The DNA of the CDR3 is TGTGCCAGCACAGGGACAGGAGGGCATCAGCCCCAGCATTTT. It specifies CASTGTGGHQPQHF.

The CDR3 here is CASSLCIEGPLLDNEQFF. Written as DNA, the CDR3 is TGTGCCAGCAGTTTATGCATCGAGGGCCCCCTACTCGACAATGAGCAGTTCTTC. V and J are TRBV28 and TRBJ2-1, with D perhaps TRBD2 (5 bases). CDR1 is MDHEN and CDR2 is SYDVKM in the germline V gene. V lost 0 bases to trimming and J lost 5 bases, with 20 bases between them. This CDR3 has 18 residues.

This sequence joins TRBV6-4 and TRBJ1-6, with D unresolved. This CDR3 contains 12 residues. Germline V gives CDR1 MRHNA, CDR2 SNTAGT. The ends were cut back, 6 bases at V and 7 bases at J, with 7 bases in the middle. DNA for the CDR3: TGTGCCAGCAGGGCAGGCAATTCACCCCTCCACTTT. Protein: CASRAGNSPLHF.

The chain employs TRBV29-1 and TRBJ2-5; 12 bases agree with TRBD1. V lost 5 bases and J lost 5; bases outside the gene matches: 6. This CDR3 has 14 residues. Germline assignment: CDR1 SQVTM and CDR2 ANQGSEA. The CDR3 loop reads CSVSGTGGVETQYF. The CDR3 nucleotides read TGCAGCGTTTCCGGGACAGGGGGCGTCGAGACCCAGTACTTC.

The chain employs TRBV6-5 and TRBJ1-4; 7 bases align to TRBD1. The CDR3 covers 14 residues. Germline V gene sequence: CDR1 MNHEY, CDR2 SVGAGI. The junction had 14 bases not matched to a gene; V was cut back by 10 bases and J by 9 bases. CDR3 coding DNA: TGTGCCACTGGAGCCGGGACAGATATGAAAAAACTGTTTTTT. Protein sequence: CATGAGTDMKKLFF.

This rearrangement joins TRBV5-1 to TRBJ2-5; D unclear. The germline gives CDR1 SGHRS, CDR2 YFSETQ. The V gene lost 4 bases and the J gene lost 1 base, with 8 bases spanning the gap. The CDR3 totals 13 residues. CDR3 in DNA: TGCGCCAGCAGCGCGGACCCCCAAGAGACCCAGTACTTC. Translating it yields CASSADPQETQYF.

CDR3 nucleotides: TGTGCCAGCAGCTTATTAGGACACCCACCGACGGGGCAGTTCTTC. This sequence encodes CASSLLGHPPTGQFF. J is TRBJ2-1 and V is TRBV11-1; tentative D call: TRBD1 (5 bases). Germline V gene data show CDR1 as SGHAT and CDR2 as FQDESV (reference sequence). This CDR3 spans 15 amino acids. V lost 2 bases and J lost 12, with 20 bases in between.

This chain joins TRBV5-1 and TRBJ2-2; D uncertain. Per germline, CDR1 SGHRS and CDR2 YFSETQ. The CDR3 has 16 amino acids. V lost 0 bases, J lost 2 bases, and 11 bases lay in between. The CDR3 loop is CASSLGAVSNTGELFF. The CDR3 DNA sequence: TGCGCCAGCAGCTTGGGGGCAGTATCCAACACCGGGGAGCTGTTTTTT.

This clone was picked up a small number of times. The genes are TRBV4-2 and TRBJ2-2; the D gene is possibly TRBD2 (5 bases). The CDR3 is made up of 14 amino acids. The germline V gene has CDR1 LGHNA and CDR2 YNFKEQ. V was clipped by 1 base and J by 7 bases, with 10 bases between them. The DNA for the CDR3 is TGTGCCAGCAGCCAAGGGTCCGAGGGCGGGGAGCTGTTTTTT. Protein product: CASSQGSEGGELFF.

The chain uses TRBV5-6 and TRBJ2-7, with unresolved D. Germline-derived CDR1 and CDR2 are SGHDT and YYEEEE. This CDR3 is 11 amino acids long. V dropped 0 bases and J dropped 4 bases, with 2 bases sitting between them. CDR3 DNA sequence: TGTGCCAGCAGCTTGGAATACGAGCAGTACTTC. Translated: CASSLEYEQYF. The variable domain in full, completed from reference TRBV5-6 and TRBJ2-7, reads DAGVTQSPTHLIKTRGQQVTLRCSPKSGHDTVSWYQQALGQGPQFIFQYYEEEERQRGNFPDRFSGHQFPNYSSELNVNALLLGDSALYLCASSLEYEQYFGPGTRLTVT.

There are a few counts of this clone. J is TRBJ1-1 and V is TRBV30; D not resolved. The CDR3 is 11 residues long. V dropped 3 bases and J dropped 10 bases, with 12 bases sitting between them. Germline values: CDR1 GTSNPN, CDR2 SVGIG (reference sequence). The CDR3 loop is CAWRKGLSAFF. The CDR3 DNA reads TGTGCCTGGAGGAAAGGCCTTTCAGCTTTCTTT.

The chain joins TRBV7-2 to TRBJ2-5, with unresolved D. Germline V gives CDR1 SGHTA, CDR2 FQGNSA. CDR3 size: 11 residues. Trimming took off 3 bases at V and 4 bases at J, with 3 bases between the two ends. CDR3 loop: CASSFGETQYF. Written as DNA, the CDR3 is TGTGCCAGCAGCTTCGGAGAGACCCAGTACTTC. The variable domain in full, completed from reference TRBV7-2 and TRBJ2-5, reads GAGVSQSPSNKVTEKGKDVELRCDPISGHTALYWYRQSLGQGLEFLIYFQGNSAPDKSGLPSDRFSAERTGGSVSTLTIQRTQQEDSAVYLCASSFGETQYFGPGTRLLVL.

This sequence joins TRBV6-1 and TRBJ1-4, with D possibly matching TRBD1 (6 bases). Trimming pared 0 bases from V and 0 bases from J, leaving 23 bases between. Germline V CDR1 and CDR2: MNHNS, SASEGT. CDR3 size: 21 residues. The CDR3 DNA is TGTGCCAGCAGTGAAGCGAGGCAGGGGTGGCTGCGTGGGGCAACTAATGAAAAACTGTTTTTT. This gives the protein CASSEARQGWLRGATNEKLFF.

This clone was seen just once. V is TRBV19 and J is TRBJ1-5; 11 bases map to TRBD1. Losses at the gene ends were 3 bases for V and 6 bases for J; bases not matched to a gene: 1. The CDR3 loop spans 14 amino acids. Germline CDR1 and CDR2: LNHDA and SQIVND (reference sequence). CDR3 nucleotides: TGTGCCAGTAGTATGGACAGGGGGCTTCAGCCCCAGCATTTT. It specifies CASSMDRGLQPQHF. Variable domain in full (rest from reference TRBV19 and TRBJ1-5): DGGITQSPKYLFRKEGQNVTLSCEQNLNHDAMYWYRQDPGQGLRLIYYSQIVNDFQKGDIAEGYSVSREKKESFPLTVTSAQKNPTAFYLCASSMDRGLQPQHFGDGTRLSIL.

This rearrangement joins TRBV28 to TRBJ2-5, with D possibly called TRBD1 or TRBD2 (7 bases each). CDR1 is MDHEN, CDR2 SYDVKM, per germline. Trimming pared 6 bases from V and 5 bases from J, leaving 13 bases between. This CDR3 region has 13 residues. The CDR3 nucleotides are TGTGCCAGCAGGGGAGGGGGCGTGGAGACCCAGTACTTC. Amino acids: CASRGGGVETQYF.

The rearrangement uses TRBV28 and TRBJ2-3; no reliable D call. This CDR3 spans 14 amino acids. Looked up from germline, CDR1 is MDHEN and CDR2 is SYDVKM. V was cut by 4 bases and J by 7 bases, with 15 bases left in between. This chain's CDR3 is CASSSPPRRNTQYF. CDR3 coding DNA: TGTGCCAGCAGTTCCCCTCCGCGGCGAAATACGCAGTATTTT. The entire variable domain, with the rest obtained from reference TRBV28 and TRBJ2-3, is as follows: DVKVTQSSRYLVKRTGEKVFLECVQDMDHENMFWYRQDPGLGLRLIYFSYDVKMKEKGDIPEGYSVSREKKERFSLILESASTNQTSMYLCASSSPPRRNTQYFGPGTRLTVL.

The CDR3 here is CASSLDRGAGELFF. The CDR3 DNA sequence: TGTGCCAGCAGCTTAGACAGGGGAGCCGGGGAGCTGTTTTTT. The chain uses TRBV7-6 and TRBJ2-2; the match to TRBD1 covers 7 bases. From germline, CDR1 is SGHVS and CDR2 FNYEAQ. The CDR3 has 14 residues. J lost 6 bases, V lost 1 base, and 2 bases had no gene match.

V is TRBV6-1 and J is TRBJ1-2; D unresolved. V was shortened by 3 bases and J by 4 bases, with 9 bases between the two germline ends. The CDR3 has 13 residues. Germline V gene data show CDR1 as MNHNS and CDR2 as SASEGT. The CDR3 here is CASSDPDPYGYTF. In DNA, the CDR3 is TGTGCCAGCAGTGATCCAGATCCCTATGGCTACACCTTC.

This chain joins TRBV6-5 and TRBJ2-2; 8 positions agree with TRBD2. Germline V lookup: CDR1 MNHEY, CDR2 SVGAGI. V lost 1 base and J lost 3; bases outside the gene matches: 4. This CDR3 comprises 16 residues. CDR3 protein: CASSYFGLADTGELFF. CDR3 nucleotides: TGTGCCAGCAGTTACTTCGGACTAGCTGACACCGGGGAGCTGTTTTTT.

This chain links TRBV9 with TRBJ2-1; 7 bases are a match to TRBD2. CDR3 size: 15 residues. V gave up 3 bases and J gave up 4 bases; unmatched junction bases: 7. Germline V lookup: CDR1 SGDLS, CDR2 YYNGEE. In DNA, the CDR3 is TGTGCCAGCAGCGCTAGCGGAATACTTTACAATGAGCAGTTCTTC. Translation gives CASSASGILYNEQFF.

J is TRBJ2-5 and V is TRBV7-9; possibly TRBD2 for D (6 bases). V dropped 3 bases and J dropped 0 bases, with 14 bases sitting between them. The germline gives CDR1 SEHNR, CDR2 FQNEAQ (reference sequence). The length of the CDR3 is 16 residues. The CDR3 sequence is CASSFWGERHQETQYF. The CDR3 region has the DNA TGTGCCAGCAGCTTTTGGGGGGAGCGACACCAAGAGACCCAGTACTTC.

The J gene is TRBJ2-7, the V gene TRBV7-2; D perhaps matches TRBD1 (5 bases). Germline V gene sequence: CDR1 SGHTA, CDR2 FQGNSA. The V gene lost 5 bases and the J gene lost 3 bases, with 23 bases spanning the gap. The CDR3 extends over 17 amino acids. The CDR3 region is CASSPAQGSVKGYEQYF. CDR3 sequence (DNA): TGTGCCAGCAGCCCAGCCCAGGGAAGCGTGAAGGGCTACGAGCAGTACTTC.